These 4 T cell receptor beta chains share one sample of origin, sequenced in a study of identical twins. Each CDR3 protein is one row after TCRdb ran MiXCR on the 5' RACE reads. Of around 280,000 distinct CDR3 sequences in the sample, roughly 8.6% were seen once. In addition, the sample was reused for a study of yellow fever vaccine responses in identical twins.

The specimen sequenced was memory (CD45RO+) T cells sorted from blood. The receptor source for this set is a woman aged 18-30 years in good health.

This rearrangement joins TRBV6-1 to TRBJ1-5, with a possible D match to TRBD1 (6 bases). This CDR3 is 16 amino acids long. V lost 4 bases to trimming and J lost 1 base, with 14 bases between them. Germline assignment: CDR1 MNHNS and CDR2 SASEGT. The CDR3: CASSVSGTLSNQPQHF. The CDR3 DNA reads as TGTGCCAGCAGTGTATCCGGGACACTGAGCAATCAGCCCCAGCATTTT.

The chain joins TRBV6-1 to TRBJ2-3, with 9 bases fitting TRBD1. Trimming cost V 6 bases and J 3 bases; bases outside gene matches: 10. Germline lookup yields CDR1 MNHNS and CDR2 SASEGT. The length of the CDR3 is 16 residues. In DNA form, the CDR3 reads TGTGCCAGCAGCCCAACCGGGGGACAGGGTACAGATACGCAGTATTTT. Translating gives CASSPTGGQGTDTQYF.

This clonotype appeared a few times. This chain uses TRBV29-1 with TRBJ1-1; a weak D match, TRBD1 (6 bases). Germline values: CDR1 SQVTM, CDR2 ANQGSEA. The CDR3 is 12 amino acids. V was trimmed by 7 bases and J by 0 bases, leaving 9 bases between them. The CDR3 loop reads CSGRTVNTEAFF. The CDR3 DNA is TGCAGCGGACGGACAGTGAACACTGAAGCTTTCTTT.

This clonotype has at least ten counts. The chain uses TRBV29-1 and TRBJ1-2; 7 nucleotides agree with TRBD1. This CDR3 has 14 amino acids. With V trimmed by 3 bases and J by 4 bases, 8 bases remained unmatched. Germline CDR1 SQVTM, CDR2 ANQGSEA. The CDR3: CSVDGTGDRYGYTF. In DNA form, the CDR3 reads TGCAGCGTTGACGGCACAGGGGATCGCTATGGCTACACCTTC.